This T cell receptor beta chain emerged from a study of T cell responses to AZD1222 COVID-19 vaccine. Study-wide results and caveats: CD4 TCRs covered the whole spike, strongest at regions 160-218 and 743-854. In the spike-specific TCR repertoire, nearly half reportedly target unmutated variant regions. Clonal diversity may have been underestimated in mostly white British donors.

Per the germline V gene, CDR1 is LNHDA and CDR2 is SQIVND (reference sequence). V was clipped by 5 bases and J by 9 bases, with 23 bases between them. The CDR3 extends over 16 amino acids. Here immunoSEQ multiplex PCR was the method, and the copy in TCRdb shows in-frame clones only, minus some. The sample lists approximately 140,000 clones; 92% were seen once. Concerning this clone: Its antigen is still unknown.

Pooled samples include second doses given at about 4 or 12 weeks. This specimen was peripheral blood, taken 28 days after the second AZD1222 dose. The origin of this receptor is an adult who received the AZD1222 COVID-19 vaccine. V usage is TRBV19 and J usage is TRBJ1-5, with D possibly TRBD1 on 6 matching bases. DNA of the CDR3: TGTGCCAGTAGTCCGAATGGGGGCCTTCCAGATCGGCCCCAGCATTTT. This translates into CASSPNGGLPDRPQHF.